The clone carrying this T cell receptor beta chain occurred a few times. The sample originates from a study of blood T cell repertoires in COVID-19. In the original workflow: Reference gene primer amplification in the assay estimated nucleated cell counts. Some clones are missing from TCRdb's copy, which holds only in-frame ones; the method was immunoSEQ multiplex PCR. V and J calls plus clone size are reproduced from that table; the DNA served to infer D and trimming. This sample yields around 25,000 clones, of which roughly nine tenths are seen a single time; approximately 7.6% belongs to the top ten. Trimming stripped 1 base from V and 1 base from J, with 17 bases between. The CDR3 loop spans 18 amino acids. Germline lookup yields CDR1 LGHNA and CDR2 YNFKEQ.

The receptor's source is a human donor in a cohort sampled during active COVID-19. This chain links TRBV4-2 with TRBJ1-5, with D perhaps matching TRBD1 (5 bases). The sample taken for sequencing was peripheral blood. Here the CDR3 DNA reads TGTGCCAGCAGCCAAGCAGATCAGGGAATTGGAAGCAATCAGCCCCAGCATTTT. It specifies CASSQADQGIGSNQPQHF.